This TCR beta chain was sequenced during a study of circulating and synovial CD4+ cells in juvenile arthritis. General study points: Some such blood samples were as oligoclonal as synovium. Compared with bulk blood, circulating pathogenic-like lymphocytes shared substantially more CDR3 sequences with synovial T cells. CPL versus bulk CD4 samples: T cell genome counts differed by at least an order of magnitude.

The method was immunoSEQ multiplex PCR; TCRdb's version includes in-frame clones alone and lacks a portion of them. The table includes approximately 31,000 clones, 90% to 95% detected once. Points on this clone: Its antigen is currently unknown.

Samples derive from patients with active juvenile idiopathic arthritis. The CDR3 totals 14 residues. The J segment lost 4 bases and the V segment lost 1 base, leaving 2 bases of the junction unmatched. From germline, CDR1 is SGHTA and CDR2 FQGNSA. Material for sequencing was CD4+ T cells from blood. The chain couples TRBV7-2 to TRBJ1-2, with 8 bases fitting TRBD1. The clonotype comes from a human donor with juvenile idiopathic arthritis. In nucleotides, the CDR3 is TGTGCCAGCAGCTTAGTTGACAGGGGCTATGGCTACACCTTC. Translated: CASSLVDRGYGYTF.